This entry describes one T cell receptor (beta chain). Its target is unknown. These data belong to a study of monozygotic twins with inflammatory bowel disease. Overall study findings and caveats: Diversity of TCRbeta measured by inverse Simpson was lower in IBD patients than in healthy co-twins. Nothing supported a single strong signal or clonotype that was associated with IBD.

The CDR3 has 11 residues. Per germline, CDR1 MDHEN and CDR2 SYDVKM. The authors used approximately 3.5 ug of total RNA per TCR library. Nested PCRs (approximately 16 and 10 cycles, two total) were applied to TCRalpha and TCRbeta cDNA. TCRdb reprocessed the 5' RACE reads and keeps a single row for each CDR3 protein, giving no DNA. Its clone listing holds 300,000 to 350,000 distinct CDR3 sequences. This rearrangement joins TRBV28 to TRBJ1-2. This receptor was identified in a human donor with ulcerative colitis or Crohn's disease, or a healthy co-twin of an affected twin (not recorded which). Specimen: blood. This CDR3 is CASGEVYGYTF.